One and the same sample provided the 14 T cell receptor beta chains below, sequenced in a study of blood T cell repertoires in COVID-19. Assay used: immunoSEQ multiplex PCR; TCRdb lists only in-frame clones, some missing. The sample consists of some 140,000 clones, roughly 86% of them appearing once. Input material: peripheral blood. The receptors derive from a human donor in a cohort sampled during active COVID-19.

The V gene is TRBV19, the J gene TRBJ2-3; D perhaps matches TRBD2 (6 bases). Germline CDR1 LNHDA, CDR2 SQIVND (reference sequence). Trimming took 3 bases from V and 2 from J, leaving 15 bases between them. CDR3 size: 16 residues. The CDR3 sequence is CASSIFASVDTDTQYF. CDR3 nucleotide sequence: TGTGCCAGTAGTATCTTTGCTAGCGTCGACACAGATACGCAGTATTTT.

V and J are TRBV6-2 or TRBV6-3 and TRBJ1-1; tentative D call: TRBD1 (5 bases). CDR3 size: 16 residues. With 5 bases removed from V and 0 bases from J, the gap between germline ends came to 16 bases. Germline V lookup: CDR1 MNHEY, CDR2 SVGEGT. CDR3 sequence reads: CASSANRGVMNTEAFF. For the CDR3, the DNA is TGTGCCAGCAGTGCGAATCGGGGGGTCATGAACACTGAAGCTTTCTTT.

The genes are TRBV12-3 or TRBV12-4 and TRBJ1-1; D unresolved. CDR3 length: 13 amino acids. Trimming shortened V by 4 bases and J by 10 bases, and 16 bases separated the two germline ends. This CDR3 is CASSSGPSPTAFF. The CDR3, as DNA: TGTGCCAGCAGTTCGGGTCCTTCACCAACAGCTTTCTTT.

The gene calls are TRBV3-1 (or the pseudogene TRBV3-2) and TRBJ2-7, with 10 bases fitting TRBD1. The CDR3 consists of 17 residues. V shed 0 bases and J 5 bases; nucleotides not matched to a gene: 10. Germline V gene data show CDR1 as LGHDT and CDR2 as YNNKEL (reference sequence). CDR3 region: CASSQEPSDRGWDEQYF. The CDR3 DNA reads TGTGCCAGCAGCCAAGAACCCTCGGACAGGGGGTGGGACGAGCAGTACTTC.

This clone was counted a single time. V gene TRBV7-9 combines with J gene TRBJ2-1; the match to TRBD2 covers 10 bases. Germline V gene sequence: CDR1 SEHNR, CDR2 FQNEAQ (reference sequence). CDR3 length: 17 residues. V lost 5 bases and J lost 8; bases outside the gene matches: 15. The CDR3 region is CASSPKMKLAGNYEQFF. Written as DNA, the CDR3 is TGTGCCAGCAGCCCGAAAATGAAACTAGCGGGGAACTATGAGCAGTTCTTC.

This sequence joins TRBV7-9 and TRBJ2-3; no firm D call. The V end was cut by 5 bases, the J end by 0 bases, with 15 bases between. The CDR3 length is 16 residues. CDR1 is SEHNR and CDR2 is FQNEAQ in the germline V gene (reference sequence). The CDR3 loop reads CASSPRVSSSTDTQYF. CDR3 bases: TGTGCCAGCAGCCCACGAGTGTCTTCTAGCACAGATACGCAGTATTTT.

J is TRBJ1-2 and V is TRBV6-5; possibly TRBD1 for D (6 bases). The germline CDR1 and CDR2 sequences are MNHEY and SVGAGI. The CDR3 sequence is 14 residues long. V lost 4 bases to trimming and J lost 8 bases, with 17 bases between them. This chain's CDR3 is CASSSTGSSGGYTF. In DNA form, the CDR3 reads TGTGCCAGCAGTTCTACAGGGAGCTCGGGGGGCTACACCTTC.

The V and J genes are TRBV9 and TRBJ2-2; D might be TRBD1 (6 bases). This CDR3 spans 17 amino acids. V dropped 4 bases and J dropped 3 bases, with 19 bases sitting between them. Germline assignment: CDR1 SGDLS and CDR2 YYNGEE. The CDR3 nucleotides read TGTGCCAGCAGCCCCCAGACAGGACAAATCCACACCGGGGAGCTGTTTTTT. It yields the protein CASSPQTGQIHTGELFF. Combining the CDR3 with reference TRBV9 and TRBJ2-2 gives the whole variable domain DSGVTQTPKHLITATGQRVTLRCSPRSGDLSVYWYQQSLDQGLQFLIQYYNGEERAKGNILERFSAQQFPDLHSELNLSSLELGDSALYFCASSPQTGQIHTGELFFGEGSRLTVL.

The chain links TRBV6-5 to TRBJ1-1, with D hard to call. The CDR3 extends over 14 amino acids. Germline CDR1 MNHEY, CDR2 SVGAGI. Trimming pared 2 bases from V and 3 bases from J, leaving 10 bases between. CDR3 in amino acids: CASSYGQSHTEAFF. For the CDR3, the DNA is TGTGCCAGCAGTTACGGGCAGTCGCACACTGAAGCTTTCTTT.

This chain uses TRBV18 with TRBJ2-7; 7 positions agree with TRBD2. Germline CDR1 KGHSH, CDR2 LQKENI. CDR3 size: 15 residues. V shed 2 bases, J shed 4 bases, and the junction held 8 bases outside the gene matches. The chain's CDR3 is CASSPGRADRYEQYF. CDR3 bases: TGTGCCAGCTCACCAGGGAGGGCCGATCGGTACGAGCAGTACTTC.

The chain joins TRBV7-8 to TRBJ2-1, with 13 bases lining up with TRBD2. The CDR3 loop spans 18 amino acids. Germline V lookup: CDR1 SGHVS, CDR2 FQNEAQ. Trimming removed 5 bases from V and 1 base from J; junction bases left unmatched: 8. The CDR3 is CASSVTSGGSKSYNEQFF. In nucleotides, the CDR3 is TGTGCCAGCAGCGTGACTAGCGGGGGGTCAAAATCCTACAATGAGCAGTTCTTC.

CDR3 DNA: TGTGCCAGCTCACCGAACAGGGGTAGCAATCAGCCCCAGCATTTT. This sequence encodes CASSPNRGSNQPQHF. The genes are TRBV18 and TRBJ1-5; 7 nucleotides line up with TRBD1. V trimming: 3 bases; J trimming: 0 bases; junction bases outside the gene matches: 2. The CDR3 contains 15 residues. Germline V gene sequence: CDR1 KGHSH, CDR2 LQKENI.

The chain couples TRBV5-1 to TRBJ1-2; 10 bases agree with TRBD1. Germline V gene lookup returns CDR1 SGHRS and CDR2 YFSETQ. Germline trimming cut 3 bases from V and 3 bases from J; bases unmatched to any gene: 2. The CDR3 consists of 14 residues. In DNA form, the CDR3 reads TGCGCCAGCAGCTGGGGGACAGGGGACTATGGCTACACCTTC. Translating it yields CASSWGTGDYGYTF.

This clone was seen more than once but under ten times. The J gene is TRBJ2-2, the V gene TRBV30; 13 bases fit TRBD2. J was trimmed by 13 bases and V by 3 bases; bases with no gene match: 8. Germline-derived CDR1 and CDR2 are GTSNPN and SVGIG (reference sequence). The CDR3 totals 14 residues. CDR3 residues: CAWSQGLAGETLFF. CDR3 DNA sequence: TGTGCCTGGAGCCAAGGACTAGCGGGGGAGACGCTGTTTTTT.